The next 10 T cell receptor beta chains were all read from a single sample in a study of spatial heterogeneity in lung cancer. Documented time point: sample taken at primary tumor resection. Sequencing was performed on whole RNA extracted from tumor and nontumor lung tissue, or from frozen PBMC, and the material was left unsorted. MiXCR, run by TCRdb on the 5' RACE reads, gives a single entry per CDR3 protein. The sample has 40,000 to 50,000 distinct CDR3 sequences; less than 8.5% are singletons. The sample here was PBMCs, taken at surgery. The receptor set was obtained from a female donor with early-stage non-small cell lung cancer.

The chain joins TRBV6-2 or TRBV6-3 to TRBJ1-1; 7 bases map to TRBD1. Germline V gene data show CDR1 as MNHEY and CDR2 as SVGEGT. The CDR3 covers 13 residues. The V and J ends lost 7 bases and 5 bases, in that order; junction bases with no gene match: 7. For the CDR3, the DNA is TGTGCCAGCAAACGACAGGGAAATACTGAAGCTTTCTTT. Amino acids: CASKRQGNTEAFF.

This clonotype ranks as medium-sized. This chain joins TRBV5-1 and TRBJ2-6, with unresolved D. This CDR3 region has 20 residues. Trimming took off 4 bases at V and 5 bases at J, with 28 bases between the two ends. CDR1 is SGHRS and CDR2 is YFSETQ in the germline V gene. CDR3: CASSPINPTLRVNRANVLTF. CDR3 bases: TGCGCCAGCAGCCCGATTAACCCGACGCTCCGGGTAAACAGGGCCAACGTCCTGACTTTC.

Ten or more counts support this clonotype. The DNA of the CDR3 is TGTGCCAGCAGTCAACAGGGGGCAGGAGAAAAACTGTTTTTT. It codes for CASSQQGAGEKLFF. The V and J genes are TRBV27 and TRBJ1-4; TRBD1 matches 9 bases. CDR1 and CDR2 from the germline V gene are MNHEY and SMNVEV (reference sequence). This CDR3 has 14 amino acids. The V gene end was trimmed by 5 bases and the J gene end by 8 bases; junction bases not matched to a gene: 6.

This clonotype was found a few times. This chain links TRBV28 with TRBJ2-7; D is uncertain. The germline V and J ends were trimmed by 3 bases and 3 bases, with 12 bases remaining between them. Germline CDR1 and CDR2: MDHEN and SYDVKM. The CDR3 loop spans 14 amino acids. The chain's CDR3 is CASSFVGLSYEQYF. The CDR3 bases are TGTGCCAGCAGTTTCGTAGGGCTGAGCTACGAGCAGTACTTC.

This chain uses TRBV6-6 with TRBJ1-1, with 7 bases matching TRBD1. CDR1 and CDR2 from the germline V gene are MNHNY and SVGAGI (reference sequence). Unmatched junction bases numbered 6, after V lost 5 bases and J lost 0 bases. The CDR3 sequence is 15 residues long. In nucleotides, the CDR3 is TGTGCCAGCAGTCTACAGGGGTCCCTGAACACTGAAGCTTTCTTT. Residues: CASSLQGSLNTEAFF.

In its sample, this clonotype ranks as medium-sized (0.01 to 0.1%). The chain combines TRBV30 with TRBJ1-1, with no clear D. The germline V and J ends were trimmed by 3 bases and 5 bases, with 16 bases remaining between them. CDR3 size: 14 residues. CDR1 GTSNPN and CDR2 SVGIG come from the germline V gene (reference sequence). CDR3 residues: CAWRVAGERTEAFF. CDR3 sequence (DNA): TGTGCCTGGAGAGTGGCTGGGGAAAGGACTGAAGCTTTCTTT.

This clonotype was seen only a few times. V usage is TRBV28 and J usage is TRBJ2-3; D ambiguous. The CDR3 extends over 12 amino acids. Looked up from germline, CDR1 is MDHEN and CDR2 is SYDVKM. The V and J ends lost 7 bases and 2 bases respectively, with 7 bases between them. CDR3 nucleotide sequence: TGTGCCAGCAATTTGTACACAGATACGCAGTATTTT. Amino acids: CASNLYTDTQYF.

This clonotype was recorded many times. The chain carries TRBV6-5 and TRBJ1-4, with 7 bases lining up with TRBD1. Trimming took 5 bases from V and 5 from J; bases not matched to a gene: 5. Germline-derived CDR1 and CDR2 are MNHEY and SVGAGI. This CDR3 has 14 residues. CDR3 nucleotides: TGTGCCAGCAGTCAGACAGGGCCCAATGAAAAACTGTTTTTT. As protein: CASSQTGPNEKLFF.

This clonotype was seen only a few times. The CDR3 protein is CASSPTGDTEQFF. The CDR3 bases are TGTGCCAGCTCACCGACAGGGGACACTGAGCAGTTCTTC. This chain links TRBV18 with TRBJ2-1, with TRBD1 identical over 8 bases. V was pared by 3 bases and J by 9 bases, with 4 bases of the junction left unmatched. The CDR3 totals 13 residues. Germline CDR1 and CDR2: KGHSH and LQKENI.

J is TRBJ2-7 and V is TRBV2, with D unresolved. V dropped 3 bases and J dropped 7 bases, with 16 bases sitting between them. The length of the CDR3 is 14 residues. Germline V gives CDR1 SNHLY, CDR2 FYNNEI. The CDR3 is CASSDPDGTKEQYF. The CDR3 coding sequence is TGTGCCAGCAGTGATCCCGACGGTACGAAAGAGCAGTACTTC.